This entry lists 19 T cell receptor beta chains sequenced from one sample in a study of T cells in Graves' hyperthyroidism and ophthalmopathy. TCR beta CDR3 regions were amplified from RNA. The primer set for the first-round RT-PCR of the TCR CDR3 was HTBI. TCRdb fed the multiplex PCR reads into MiXCR, producing one record per CDR3 protein. Among about 620,000 distinct CDR3 sequences listed, 16% were seen once. Sample: blood. The origin of the receptors is a woman aged 25-40 years with Graves' hyperthyroidism.

The chain joins TRBV15 to TRBJ2-2; TRBD1 matches at 7 bases. The CDR3 has 16 residues. Trimming at V came to 4 bases and at J to 0 bases, leaving 5 bases not matched to a gene. The germline V gene has CDR1 LNHNV and CDR2 YYDKDF (reference sequence). CDR3 in amino acids: CATSTRTGPNTGELFF. The CDR3 coding sequence is TGTGCCACCAGCACGAGGACAGGACCGAACACCGGGGAGCTGTTTTTT.

This clonotype was counted ten times or more. This chain links TRBV28 with TRBJ2-7; D gene ambiguous. The germline CDR1 and CDR2 sequences are MDHEN and SYDVKM. The CDR3 is made up of 11 amino acids. CDR3 loop: CASDNLYEQYF. The CDR3 coding sequence is TGTGCGTCTGACAATCTCTACGAGCAGTACTTC.

This clonotype occurred a few times. One end of the junction varies from germline; a read error may be responsible. The rearrangement uses TRBV11-2 and TRBJ2-5; D unclear. The CDR3 extends over 14 amino acids. Looked up from germline, CDR1 is SGHAT and CDR2 is FQNNGV. The CDR3 DNA reads TGTGCCAGCAGCCCAAGGACCGGGCTGGAGACCCAGTGCTTC. This gives the protein CASSPRTGLETQCF.

This clonotype was picked up many times. This chain joins TRBV5-1 and TRBJ1-2, with D tentatively TRBD1 (6 bases). CDR3 length: 14 residues. Trimming stripped 0 bases from V and 7 bases from J, with 13 bases between. Per the germline V gene, CDR1 is SGHRS and CDR2 is YFSETQ. The CDR3 DNA is TGCGCCAGCAGCTTGGGAAGGACAGACCTTGGCTACACCTTC. Amino acid sequence: CASSLGRTDLGYTF.

The gene calls are TRBV3-1 and TRBJ2-7; 10 nucleotides match TRBD2. CDR1 and CDR2 (germline): LGHDT, YNNKEL (reference sequence). The CDR3 extends over 16 amino acids. Trimming at V came to 4 bases and at J to 6 bases, leaving 12 bases not matched to a gene. The CDR3 region has the DNA TGTGCCAGCAGCCCACCGGGACTAGCGACCTTCTTCGAGCAGTACTTC. Residues: CASSPPGLATFFEQYF.

V and J are TRBV27 and TRBJ1-6; perhaps TRBD1 as D (6 bases). Trimming took 8 bases from V and 10 from J, leaving 27 bases between them. The CDR3 extends over 17 amino acids. Germline V gene lookup returns CDR1 MNHEY and CDR2 SMNVEV (reference sequence). CDR3 sequence (DNA): TGTGCCAGCGTACCATGGGAGGGGGTTCTGGCCAAGTCACCCCTCCACTTT. Translation: CASVPWEGVLAKSPLHF.

This clonotype has at least ten counts. V usage is TRBV27 and J usage is TRBJ2-1; 11 bases are a match to TRBD2. V lost 3 bases, J lost 0 bases, and 16 bases stayed unmatched. CDR1 and CDR2 from the germline V gene are MNHEY and SMNVEV (reference sequence). This CDR3 region has 21 residues. As DNA, the CDR3 is TGTGCCAGCAGTTTCCTTCTGGGGACTAGCGGCCAGGGGAACTCCTACAATGAGCAGTTCTTC. It codes for CASSFLLGTSGQGNSYNEQFF.

V usage is TRBV5-1 and J usage is TRBJ2-1; 9 bases are shared with TRBD2. Germline lookup yields CDR1 SGHRS and CDR2 YFSETQ. With 2 bases clipped from V and 9 bases from J, the junction kept 6 bases outside the gene matches. The CDR3 has 14 amino acids. The CDR3 protein is CASSLAAGGGEQFF. CDR3 nucleotides: TGCGCCAGCAGCTTAGCAGCGGGAGGTGGTGAGCAGTTCTTC.

This clonotype was seen at least ten times. V is TRBV25-1 and J is TRBJ1-1; a weak D match, TRBD1 (5 bases). In germline, CDR1 is MGHDK, CDR2 SYGVNS. The length of the CDR3 is 12 residues. V was cut by 4 bases and J by 6 bases, with 9 bases left in between. In DNA, the CDR3 is TGTGCCAGCAGTGCTACAGGACCTGAAGCTTTCTTT. This translates into CASSATGPEAFF.

The chain uses TRBV5-1 and TRBJ2-3; 7 positions match TRBD1. V was pared by 7 bases and J by 4 bases, with 6 bases of the junction left unmatched. CDR1 is SGHRS and CDR2 is YFSETQ in the germline V gene. The CDR3 is 13 amino acids. The CDR3, as DNA: TGCGCCAGCGGCAGGGACAGCGCAGATACGCAGTATTTT. This encodes CASGRDSADTQYF.

At least ten counts were recorded for this clonotype. The chain uses TRBV13 and TRBJ1-2, with TRBD1 identical over 9 bases. CDR1 and CDR2 (germline): PRHDT, FYEKMQ (reference sequence). The V and J ends lost 3 bases and 4 bases, in that order; junction bases with no gene match: 6. The CDR3 totals 15 residues. The CDR3 nucleotides read TGTGCCAGCAGCTTCGGGACAGGGATTAGCTATGGCTACACCTTC. The encoded protein is CASSFGTGISYGYTF.

This clonotype was counted only a few times. This chain connects TRBV20-1 to TRBJ2-7; D may correspond to TRBD1 or TRBD2 (5 bases each). Trimming took off 3 bases at V and 4 bases at J, with 19 bases between the two ends. The V gene's germline CDR1 is DFQATT and CDR2 SNEGSKA (reference sequence). CDR3 length: 15 amino acids. CDR3 nucleotides: TGCAGTGCTAGTAGTCGGGGCCCTGGGAGATACGAGCAGTACTTC. This translates into CSASSRGPGRYEQYF.

The V call is TRBV4-1, the J call TRBJ1-3; no clear D. Trimming took off 1 base at V and 3 bases at J, with 10 bases between the two ends. The CDR3 contains 15 residues. Germline V gives CDR1 MGHRA, CDR2 YSYEKL. CDR3 in amino acids: CASSQGPALGNTIYF. CDR3 sequence (DNA): TGCGCCAGCAGCCAAGGACCGGCCCTTGGAAACACCATATATTTT.

In this sample, this clonotype turned up a few times. The V gene is TRBV15, the J gene TRBJ2-7; D remains ambiguous. Trimming took 3 bases from V and 5 from J, leaving 11 bases between them. From germline, CDR1 is LNHNV and CDR2 YYDKDF (reference sequence). The CDR3 length is 13 residues. This chain's CDR3 is CATSRTRLHEQYF. CDR3 sequence (DNA): TGTGCCACCAGCAGGACGCGACTGCACGAGCAGTACTTC. Combining the CDR3 with reference TRBV15 and TRBJ2-7 gives the whole variable domain DAMVIQNPRYQVTQFGKPVTLSCSQTLNHNVMYWYQQKSSQAPKLLFHYYDKDFNNEADTPDNFQSRRPNTSFCFLDIRSPGLGDTAMYLCATSRTRLHEQYFGPGTRLTVT.

There are many counts of this clonotype. The chain links TRBV28 to TRBJ2-5, with a possible D match to TRBD1 (5 bases). There are 12 residues in the CDR3. The germline gives CDR1 MDHEN, CDR2 SYDVKM. Trimming cost V 5 bases and J 12 bases, with 16 bases left between them. CDR3 sequence (DNA): TGTGCCAGCAGTCCCCGACAGTTGCTAGAGTACTTC. It yields the protein CASSPRQLLEYF.

In its sample, this clonotype was seen many times. The V call is TRBV7-9, the J call TRBJ1-1, with a possible D match to TRBD1 (6 bases). The germline CDR1 and CDR2 sequences are SEHNR and FQNEAQ (reference sequence). The CDR3 loop spans 13 amino acids. V was shortened by 5 bases and J by 6 bases, with 13 bases between the two germline ends. The CDR3 spells CASSHSRGPEAFF. In nucleotides, the CDR3 is TGTGCCAGCAGCCACTCCCGGGGGCCTGAAGCTTTCTTT.

The chain combines TRBV7-2 with TRBJ2-2; 14 nucleotides match TRBD2. The CDR3 spans 20 residues. Trimming at V came to 4 bases and at J to 3 bases, leaving 13 bases not matched to a gene. Germline values: CDR1 SGHTA, CDR2 FQGNSA. CDR3 coding DNA: TGTGCCAGCAGCTCCGGACTAGCGGGAGGTCCCCAAGACTACACCGGGGAGCTGTTTTTT. Its protein is CASSSGLAGGPQDYTGELFF.

This clonotype was recorded many times. This chain links TRBV11-2 with TRBJ2-2; perhaps TRBD1 as D (5 bases). Trimming pared 4 bases from V and 5 bases from J, leaving 23 bases between. Germline V lookup: CDR1 SGHAT, CDR2 FQNNGV. There are 18 residues in the CDR3. The CDR3 nucleotides read TGTGCCAGCAGCTCCGTATCCATAGGGGAATGGGATACCGGGGAGCTGTTTTTT. Translated, it gives CASSSVSIGEWDTGELFF.

This clonotype turned up a few times. J is TRBJ2-2 and V is TRBV6-1; 13 bases map to TRBD2. Germline trimming cut 8 bases from V and 2 bases from J; bases unmatched to any gene: 5. This CDR3 region has 16 residues. Germline V gene data show CDR1 as MNHNS and CDR2 as SASEGT. CDR3 sequence reads: CASGKGLAGNTGELFF. CDR3 in DNA: TGTGCCAGCGGCAAGGGACTAGCGGGAAACACCGGGGAGCTGTTTTTT.